What follows are 20 T cell receptor beta chains derived from one specimen sequenced in a study of cytomegalovirus exposure and HLA in healthy donors (dated by TCRdb to 2016 to 2017). The library was prepared using the immunoSEQ multiplex PCR assay. For the multiplex PCR, a mixture combining 60 forward primers for TCR Vbeta segments and 13 reverse primers for TCR Jbeta segments was used. TCRdb stores this immuneACCESS table with in-frame sequences only. Part of the clones is absent; in the studies checked, under half of the shortfall reflects unresolved V genes, and no reason is known for the rest. The sample records about 210,000 clones, 86% of which are singletons. Together, the top ten hold approximately 0.31% of the sample. The source material was PBMCs. The receptors stem from a woman aged 25 to 39 in good health and CMV-seronegative.

The rearrangement joins TRBV4-1 to TRBJ2-1, with a possible D match to TRBD1 (6 bases). CDR3 length: 17 amino acids. Germline CDR1 is MGHRA and CDR2 is YSYEKL. Trimming took 4 bases from V and 4 from J, leaving 20 bases between them. The CDR3 sequence: CASSRSPGQTRYNEQFF. The CDR3 DNA reads TGCGCCAGCAGCCGGTCCCCCGGACAGACCAGATACAATGAGCAGTTCTTC.

This sequence joins TRBV7-9 and TRBJ2-1; 12 bases match TRBD2. The CDR3 spans 16 residues. The V and J ends lost 1 base and 5 bases, in that order; junction bases with no gene match: 3. In germline, CDR1 is SEHNR, CDR2 FQNEAQ (reference sequence). Written as DNA, the CDR3 is TGTGCCAGCAGCTTAGACTGGACTAGCGGGGACAATGAGCAGTTCTTC. It is translated as CASSLDWTSGDNEQFF.

The J gene is TRBJ2-7, the V gene TRBV6-1, with 7 bases fitting TRBD2. The CDR3 consists of 15 residues. J gave up 7 bases and V 3 bases, and 12 bases lay outside the gene matches. Germline CDR1 is MNHNS and CDR2 is SASEGT. The CDR3 DNA reads as TGTGCCAGCAGTGATGGGCGGGGGTTCGCCGAGGAGCAGTACTTC. Translation gives CASSDGRGFAEEQYF.

The chain is built from TRBV5-6 and TRBJ2-7; no firm D call. Germline V lookup: CDR1 SGHDT, CDR2 YYEEEE. This CDR3 spans 13 amino acids. The V and J ends lost 1 base and 4 bases respectively, with 9 bases between them. The CDR3 reads CASSLSSPYEQYF. The CDR3 DNA reads as TGTGCCAGCAGCTTGAGTAGTCCGTACGAGCAGTACTTC. The whole variable domain, remainder taken from reference TRBV5-6 and TRBJ2-7, is DAGVTQSPTHLIKTRGQQVTLRCSPKSGHDTVSWYQQALGQGPQFIFQYYEEEERQRGNFPDRFSGHQFPNYSSELNVNALLLGDSALYLCASSLSSPYEQYFGPGTRLTVT.

This clone was recorded only once. The chain uses TRBV7-9 and TRBJ2-1; TRBD2 aligns across 9 bases. Germline V gene data show CDR1 as SEHNR and CDR2 as FQNEAQ (reference sequence). V lost 3 bases, J lost 5 bases, and 5 bases stayed unmatched. The CDR3 contains 15 residues. In DNA form, the CDR3 reads TGTGCCAGCAGCTTTGGCGGGGGGGCAGACAATGAGCAGTTCTTC. Its protein product is CASSFGGGADNEQFF.

This chain links TRBV11-2 with TRBJ2-7; D is undetermined. V lost 1 base to trimming and J lost 0 bases, with 10 bases between them. The length of the CDR3 is 15 residues. The V gene's germline CDR1 is SGHAT and CDR2 FQNNGV. The CDR3 bases are TGTGCCAGCAGCTTAGCCCTGCGGCCCTCCTACGAGCAGTACTTC. This encodes CASSLALRPSYEQYF.

This clone was seen more than once but under ten times. Other DNA sequences in this specimen translate into the identical CDR3. The rearrangement joins TRBV18 to TRBJ1-1; 10 positions match TRBD1. CDR3 length: 13 amino acids. Germline lookup yields CDR1 KGHSH and CDR2 LQKENI. V lost 3 bases to trimming and J lost 5 bases; unmatched junction nucleotides: 0. The DNA for the CDR3 is TGTGCCAGCTCACCGGGACAGGGGACTGAAGCTTTCTTT. Translated, it gives CASSPGQGTEAFF.

V usage is TRBV4-1 and J usage is TRBJ2-1; TRBD1 aligns across 12 bases. CDR1 is MGHRA and CDR2 is YSYEKL in the germline V gene. The V and J ends lost 5 bases and 8 bases, in that order; junction bases with no gene match: 10. CDR3 length equals 16 residues. The CDR3 sequence: CASSIGTGGASDEQFF. The CDR3 DNA reads as TGCGCCAGCAGCATTGGGACAGGGGGCGCCTCGGATGAGCAGTTCTTC.

This chain links TRBV7-9 with TRBJ1-1; TRBD1 matches 7 bases. Unmatched junction bases numbered 6, after V lost 8 bases and J lost 0 bases. Germline CDR1 and CDR2: SEHNR and FQNEAQ (reference sequence). This CDR3 has 14 amino acids. In DNA, the CDR3 is TGTGCCAGCGGGACAGCTCTTCTGAACACTGAAGCTTTCTTT. This gives the protein CASGTALLNTEAFF.

The chain is built from TRBV7-3 and TRBJ2-7; a weak D match, TRBD2 (5 bases). Per the germline V gene, CDR1 is SGHTA and CDR2 is FQGTGA. V was trimmed by 6 bases and J by 3 bases, leaving 18 bases between them. The CDR3 extends over 15 amino acids. CDR3 residues: CASSSGVGNYYEQYF. The CDR3 DNA reads TGTGCCAGCAGTTCCGGGGTTGGGAATTACTACGAGCAGTACTTC.

This clone was detected once. V and J are TRBV2 and TRBJ1-5; D perhaps matches TRBD1 (5 bases). The CDR3 runs to 17 residues. Trimming left V 7 bases short and J 4 bases short, with 23 bases between. The germline V gene encodes CDR1 SNHLY and CDR2 FYNNEI. The CDR3: CASTPGGVFHLNQPQHF. Here the CDR3 DNA reads TGTGCCAGCACCCCCGGGGGGGTATTTCACCTTAATCAGCCCCAGCATTTT.

CDR3 residues: CASSESGKIAKNIQYF. CDR3 sequence (DNA): TGTGCCAGCAGCGAGTCGGGGAAGATAGCCAAAAACATTCAGTACTTC. The gene calls are TRBV6-6 and TRBJ2-4, with TRBD2 as a possible D gene (5 bases). The V gene lost 6 bases and the J gene lost 0 bases, with 15 bases spanning the gap. Germline-derived CDR1 and CDR2 are MNHNY and SVGAGI (reference sequence). This CDR3 has 16 residues.

The chain recombines TRBV5-1 with TRBJ1-2; 7 bases are a match to TRBD1. Germline lookup yields CDR1 SGHRS and CDR2 YFSETQ. The length of the CDR3 is 12 residues. After removal of 4 bases from V and 7 bases from J, the junction contained 4 bases not matched to a gene. CDR3 sequence reads: CASSLDRVGYTF. DNA of the CDR3: TGCGCCAGCAGCCTCGACAGGGTTGGCTACACCTTC.

The chain recombines TRBV19 with TRBJ1-2, with D perhaps TRBD1 (5 bases). The CDR3 length is 12 residues. Germline V gene lookup returns CDR1 LNHDA and CDR2 SQIVND (reference sequence). The germline V and J ends were trimmed by 3 bases and 6 bases, with 8 bases remaining between them. The CDR3 sequence: CASSIQGNGYTF. In DNA form, the CDR3 reads TGTGCCAGTAGTATCCAGGGAAATGGCTACACCTTC.

The chain's CDR3 is CASSPDRPYEQYF. The CDR3 nucleotides read TGTGCCAGCAGTCCGGACAGGCCCTACGAGCAGTACTTC. The rearrangement joins TRBV2 to TRBJ2-7; 7 bases align to TRBD1. The CDR3 contains 13 residues. V lost 5 bases, J lost 2 bases, and 3 bases stayed unmatched. The germline V gene has CDR1 SNHLY and CDR2 FYNNEI.

J is TRBJ2-7 and V is TRBV11-3; possibly TRBD2 for D (5 bases). The CDR3 extends over 13 amino acids. Germline V CDR1 and CDR2: SGHNT, YENEEA. Trimming removed 0 bases at V and 7 bases at J, with 10 bases between. This CDR3 is CASSLDGLREQYF. CDR3 in DNA: TGTGCCAGCAGCTTAGATGGACTTCGGGAGCAGTACTTC.

A single count supports this clone. The CDR3: CASSRVPSSPLHF. The CDR3 DNA is TGTGCCAGCAGCCGGGTCCCCAGTTCACCCCTCCACTTT. V gene TRBV7-8 combines with J gene TRBJ1-6; D is unresolved. This CDR3 comprises 13 residues. Trimming stripped 5 bases from V and 9 bases from J, with 11 bases between. Germline loops: CDR1 SGHVS, CDR2 FQNEAQ.

This clone was counted once. The gene calls are TRBV7-9 and TRBJ2-5; the D gene is possibly TRBD2 (6 bases). CDR1 and CDR2 from the germline V gene are SEHNR and FQNEAQ (reference sequence). The length of the CDR3 is 14 residues. V was cut by 3 bases and J by 5 bases, with 13 bases left in between. This chain's CDR3 is CASSLDYKEETQYF. Here the CDR3 DNA reads TGTGCCAGCAGCTTGGACTATAAGGAGGAGACCCAGTACTTC.

V usage is TRBV7-3 and J usage is TRBJ2-1; 8 positions match TRBD2. Unmatched junction bases numbered 5, after V lost 5 bases and J lost 2 bases. Per the germline V gene, CDR1 is SGHTA and CDR2 is FQGTGA. CDR3 length: 15 residues. The CDR3 loop reads CASSPTSGTYNEQFF. CDR3 DNA: TGTGCCAGCAGCCCCACTAGCGGTACCTACAATGAGCAGTTCTTC.

The rearrangement links TRBV29-1 to TRBJ2-7, with no clear D. Germline CDR1 is SQVTM and CDR2 is ANQGSEA. The CDR3 contains 12 residues. The V gene lost 1 base and the J gene lost 5 bases, with 9 bases spanning the gap. The CDR3 nucleotides are TGCAGCGTTGAAGTACGACGGGACGAGCAGTACTTC. Translated: CSVEVRRDEQYF.